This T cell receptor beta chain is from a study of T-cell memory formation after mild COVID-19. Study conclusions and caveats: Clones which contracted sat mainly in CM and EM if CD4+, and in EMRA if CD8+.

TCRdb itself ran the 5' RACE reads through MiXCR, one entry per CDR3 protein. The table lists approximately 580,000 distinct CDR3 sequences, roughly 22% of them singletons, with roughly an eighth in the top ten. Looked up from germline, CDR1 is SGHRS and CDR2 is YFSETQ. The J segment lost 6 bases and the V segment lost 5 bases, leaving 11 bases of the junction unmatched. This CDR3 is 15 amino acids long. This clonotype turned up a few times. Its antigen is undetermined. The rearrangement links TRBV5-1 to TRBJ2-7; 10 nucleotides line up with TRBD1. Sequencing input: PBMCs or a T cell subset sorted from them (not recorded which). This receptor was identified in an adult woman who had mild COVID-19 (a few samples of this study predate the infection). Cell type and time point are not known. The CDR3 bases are TGCGCCAGCAGTATCGGGGACAGGGGAAATGTCGAGCAGTACTTC. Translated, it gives CASSIGDRGNVEQYF. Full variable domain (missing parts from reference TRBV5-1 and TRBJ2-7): KAGVTQTPRYLIKTRGQQVTLSCSPISGHRSVSWYQQTPGQGLQFLFEYFSETQRNKGNFPGRFSGRQFSNSRSEMNVSTLELGDSALYLCASSIGDRGNVEQYFGPGTRLTVT.